Below, 24 T cell receptor beta chains from the same sample are listed, as sequenced in a study of spatial heterogeneity in lung cancer (dated 2019 in TCRdb). The library was produced with 5' RACE. Sequencing took place on a NextSeq 500. TCRdb's own reprocessing of the public reads used fastp at Q25 and MiXCR and kept productive beta chains. Identical CDR3 protein sequences are pooled into one entry, listed with their most common genes and DNA. For this sample there are roughly 7,300 distinct CDR3 sequences; about 19% appear just once. The ten largest clones represent more than 15% of the sample. The time point label corresponds to: sample taken at primary tumor resection. TCR sequencing used whole RNA extracted from tumor and nontumor lung tissue, or from cryopreserved PBMC samples, without cell sorting. Sequenced material: PBMCs, taken at surgery. Receptors originate from a female donor with early-stage non-small cell lung cancer.

This clonotype is deemed medium-sized. The chain couples TRBV7-9 to TRBJ1-5, with D perhaps matching TRBD1 (5 bases). The CDR3 is 18 amino acids. Germline CDR1 and CDR2: SEHNR and FQNEAQ (reference sequence). Trimming removed 3 bases at V and 8 bases at J, with 26 bases between. CDR3: CASSFERGSPTAGEPQHF. The CDR3 nucleotides read TGTGCCAGCAGCTTTGAAAGGGGTAGCCCGACTGCGGGGGAGCCCCAGCATTTT.

This clonotype was recorded a few times. The rearrangement uses TRBV6-5 and TRBJ2-1, with TRBD2 identical over 11 bases. The CDR3 length is 17 residues. The ends lost 7 bases at V and 0 bases at J; junction bases unmatched: 8. Germline V lookup: CDR1 MNHEY, CDR2 SVGAGI. This CDR3 is CASKLGLADSSYNEQFF. The CDR3 DNA reads as TGTGCCAGCAAACTGGGACTAGCGGATAGCTCCTACAATGAGCAGTTCTTC.

This clonotype is medium-sized by share. V gene TRBV5-5 combines with J gene TRBJ1-6, with D perhaps TRBD1 (5 bases). The V gene's germline CDR1 is SGHKS and CDR2 YYEKEE (reference sequence). The CDR3 is made up of 17 amino acids. V was pared by 1 base and J by 6 bases, with 17 bases between. The CDR3 DNA reads as TGTGCCAGCAGCTTGAGCCCCTTGACAGCGCCTAATTCACCCCTCCACTTT. This codes for CASSLSPLTAPNSPLHF.

The table lists this clonotype with a few counts. The gene calls are TRBV29-1 and TRBJ1-5, with 11 bases fitting TRBD1. V lost 6 bases, J lost 5 bases, and 6 bases stayed unmatched. Per germline, CDR1 SQVTM and CDR2 ANQGSEA. The CDR3 runs to 14 residues. The CDR3 DNA reads as TGCAGCGTGGGGACAGGGGGAGGCGATCAGCCCCAGCATTTT. Protein: CSVGTGGGDQPQHF.

This clonotype has just a few counts. This chain connects TRBV6-1 to TRBJ1-5; D ambiguous. The germline CDR1 and CDR2 sequences are MNHNS and SASEGT. This CDR3 spans 16 amino acids. The ends were cut back, 7 bases at V and 5 bases at J, with 21 bases in the middle. CDR3 protein: CASKDGHEELHQPQHF. The CDR3 DNA is TGTGCCAGCAAAGATGGGCACGAGGAGCTTCATCAGCCCCAGCATTTT.

This clonotype is labeled medium-sized (0.01 to 0.1%). V is TRBV6-6 and J is TRBJ2-7; possible D gene TRBD2, 5 bases. The V gene's germline CDR1 is MNHNY and CDR2 SVGAGI (reference sequence). The CDR3 sequence is 13 residues long. V gave up 5 bases and J gave up 6 bases, with 14 bases separating them. Here the CDR3 DNA reads TGTGCCAGCAGTAAAGGGAGCCTGAGCGAGCAGTACGTC. Encoded protein: CASSKGSLSEQYV.

Ten or more counts support this clonotype. V and J are TRBV6-5 and TRBJ2-7, with TRBD2 as a possible D gene (6 bases). This CDR3 comprises 11 residues. V lost 5 bases to trimming and J lost 7 bases, with 9 bases between them. Germline CDR1 MNHEY, CDR2 SVGAGI. The CDR3 sequence: CASSRGGEQYF. CDR3 nucleotides: TGTGCCAGCAGTCGAGGAGGGGAGCAGTACTTC.

Many counts were recorded for this clonotype. The junction and the germline gene differ at one end; a read error may be behind it. The chain couples TRBV7-7 to TRBJ2-2; D unresolved. Germline V gene sequence: CDR1 SSHAT, CDR2 FNYEAQ (reference sequence). The CDR3 loop spans 15 amino acids. CDR3 nucleotide sequence: TGTGCTAGCAGCCCTAGTGTCAGTTTGGGCGGGGAGCTGTTTTTT. Protein product: CASSPSVSLGGELFF.

DNA of the CDR3: TGTGCCAGTAGGGGTGAAAAGGGTTTGGAGCAGTACTTC. This sequence encodes CASRGEKGLEQYF. This sequence joins TRBV19 and TRBJ2-7; the D is unclear. Between the trimmed V and J ends, which lost 6 bases and 7 bases, there was a span of 16 bases. From germline, CDR1 is LNHDA and CDR2 SQIVND (reference sequence). This CDR3 comprises 13 residues. The full variable domain, in which reference TRBV19 and TRBJ2-7 provide the parts outside the CDR3, is DGGITQSPKYLFRKEGQNVTLSCEQNLNHDAMYWYRQDPGQGLRLIYYSQIVNDFQKGDIAEGYSVSREKKESFPLTVTSAQKNPTAFYLCASRGEKGLEQYFGPGTRLTVT.

This clonotype has ten or more counts. This rearrangement joins TRBV6-1 to TRBJ1-2; unclear D gene. The V end lost 7 bases, the J end lost 7 bases, and 13 bases lay between the germline ends. The length of the CDR3 is 12 residues. The germline V gene has CDR1 MNHNS and CDR2 SASEGT. CDR3 residues: CASNLVRTGYTF. DNA for the CDR3: TGTGCCAGCAACTTAGTCCGGACTGGCTACACCTTC.

The chain carries TRBV29-1 and TRBJ1-1, with D unclear. The CDR3 runs to 13 residues. The V gene lost 4 bases and the J gene lost 1 base, with 10 bases spanning the gap. The germline gives CDR1 SQVTM, CDR2 ANQGSEA. CDR3 region: CSVGDIGNTEAFF. The CDR3 DNA reads TGCAGCGTTGGCGATATTGGGAACACTGAAGCTTTCTTT. Combining the CDR3 with reference TRBV29-1 and TRBJ1-1 gives the whole variable domain SAVISQKPSRDICQRGTSLTIQCQVDSQVTMMFWYRQQPGQSLTLIATANQGSEATYESGFVIDKFPISRPNLTFSTLTVSNMSPEDSSIYLCSVGDIGNTEAFFGQGTRLTVV.

The chain recombines TRBV5-6 with TRBJ2-5; TRBD2 agrees at 8 bases. The V gene's germline CDR1 is SGHDT and CDR2 YYEEEE. J lost 2 bases, V lost 3 bases, and 6 bases had no gene match. This CDR3 comprises 15 residues. Here the CDR3 DNA reads TGTGCCAGCAGCTCCCCAAGCGGGGGACAAGAGACCCAGTACTTC. As protein: CASSSPSGGQETQYF.

This clonotype was counted ten times or more. V gene TRBV7-2 combines with J gene TRBJ2-3; weak D call: TRBD2 (5 bases). The CDR3 length is 15 residues. Germline loops: CDR1 SGHTA, CDR2 FQGNSA. The V end lost 5 bases, the J end lost 4 bases, and 16 bases lay between the germline ends. This CDR3 reads CASSLLANLPDTQYF. The DNA for the CDR3 is TGTGCCAGCAGCCTTCTAGCAAACCTCCCAGATACGCAGTATTTT.

The rearrangement uses TRBV11-3 and TRBJ2-3; D is unclear. Looked up from germline, CDR1 is SGHNT and CDR2 is YENEEA. V lost 5 bases and J 2 bases, leaving 8 bases between the germline ends. This CDR3 has 13 residues. The DNA for the CDR3 is TGTGCCAGCAGCAAGGGATCCACAGATACGCAGTATTTT. It encodes CASSKGSTDTQYF. The full variable domain, in which reference TRBV11-3 and TRBJ2-3 provide the parts outside the CDR3, is EAGVVQSPRYKIIEKKQPVAFWCNPISGHNTLYWYLQNLGQGPELLIRYENEEAVDDSQLPKDRFSAERLKGVDSTLKIQPAELGDSAVYLCASSKGSTDTQYFGPGTRLTVL.

This clonotype is categorized as medium-sized. The chain joins TRBV20-1 to TRBJ2-7; D uncertain. CDR3 length: 13 residues. Trimming stripped 2 bases from V and 3 bases from J, with 11 bases between. Germline CDR1 and CDR2: DFQATT and SNEGSKA (reference sequence). The CDR3, as DNA: TGCAGTGCTAGACCCTACAGTAGCTACGAGCAGTACTTC. This codes for CSARPYSSYEQYF.

In its sample, this clonotype ranks as medium-sized (0.01 to 0.1%). The chain carries TRBV12-3 or TRBV12-4 and TRBJ2-7; TRBD1 might be the D (5 bases). V lost 3 bases to trimming and J lost 1 base, with 13 bases between them. The CDR3 extends over 15 amino acids. This CDR3 reads CASSFYDRISYEQYF. In DNA form, the CDR3 reads TGTGCCAGCAGTTTTTATGACAGAATTTCCTACGAGCAGTACTTC.

This clonotype has just a few counts. The chain joins TRBV7-9 to TRBJ2-1, with TRBD1 matching 7 bases. Germline trimming cut 5 bases from V and 4 bases from J; bases unmatched to any gene: 8. The CDR3 is made up of 15 amino acids. Germline V CDR1 and CDR2: SEHNR, FQNEAQ (reference sequence). The CDR3 region has the DNA TGTGCCAGCAGCCCGATCCGGGACAGTTACAATGAGCAGTTCTTC. Protein: CASSPIRDSYNEQFF.

V gene TRBV5-1 combines with J gene TRBJ2-3, with unresolved D. Looked up from germline, CDR1 is SGHRS and CDR2 is YFSETQ. Trimming took 2 bases from V and 5 from J, leaving 15 bases between them. The CDR3 length is 15 residues. The CDR3 loop reads CASSLVGALGDTQYF. DNA of the CDR3: TGCGCCAGCAGCTTAGTTGGAGCCCTGGGAGATACGCAGTATTTT.

This clonotype showed up many times. This chain links TRBV28 with TRBJ2-7; weak D call: TRBD2 (6 bases). Trimming removed 4 bases at V and 6 bases at J, with 13 bases between. The CDR3 spans 13 residues. CDR1 is MDHEN and CDR2 is SYDVKM in the germline V gene. DNA of the CDR3: TGTGCCAGCAGTTCCGGAGGGGTCGGCGAGCAGTACGTC. Amino acids: CASSSGGVGEQYV.

V is TRBV12-3 or TRBV12-4 and J is TRBJ1-1, with a weak D call TRBD1 (6 bases). V lost 6 bases, J lost 6 bases, and 17 bases lay in between. The CDR3 has 14 residues. DNA of the CDR3: TGTGCCAGCAGCCTCAGGTACAGGGACGCTGAAGCTTTCTTT. It is translated as CASSLRYRDAEAFF.

This clonotype is categorized as medium-sized. The gene calls are TRBV3-1 and TRBJ2-5, with a weak D call TRBD1 (6 bases). V dropped 0 bases and J dropped 2 bases, with 10 bases sitting between them. Germline lookup yields CDR1 LGHDT and CDR2 YNNKEL (reference sequence). There are 15 residues in the CDR3. CDR3 region: CASSQDTGYQETQYF. The DNA of the CDR3 is TGTGCCAGCAGCCAAGATACAGGGTATCAAGAGACCCAGTACTTC.

This clonotype occurred a few times. The rearrangement uses TRBV6-5 and TRBJ1-6; 9 positions match TRBD1. CDR3 size: 17 residues. Germline trimming cut 6 bases from V and 7 bases from J; bases unmatched to any gene: 13. The germline V gene encodes CDR1 MNHEY and CDR2 SVGAGI. The DNA of the CDR3 is TGTGCCAGCAGAATCCTCCCTTCCGGGACAGGGAATTCACCCCTCCACTTT. It translates to CASRILPSGTGNSPLHF.

The sample holds many counts of this clonotype. The genes are TRBV5-1 and TRBJ2-2; D unresolved. The V gene's germline CDR1 is SGHRS and CDR2 YFSETQ. CDR3 length: 13 residues. V was trimmed by 4 bases and J by 4 bases, leaving 8 bases between them. As DNA, the CDR3 is TGCGCCAGCAGCCTCGACCCCACCGGGGAGCTGTTTTTT. Protein product: CASSLDPTGELFF.

At least ten counts were recorded for this clonotype. V is TRBV7-8 and J is TRBJ2-5; no clear D gene. Trimming took off 6 bases at V and 4 bases at J, with 21 bases between the two ends. CDR3 length: 16 amino acids. Germline CDR1 reads SGHVS; CDR2 reads FQNEAQ. The CDR3 reads CASSPRQRYYPETQYF. CDR3 nucleotides: TGTGCCAGCAGTCCCCGGCAGAGGTACTATCCAGAGACCCAGTACTTC.